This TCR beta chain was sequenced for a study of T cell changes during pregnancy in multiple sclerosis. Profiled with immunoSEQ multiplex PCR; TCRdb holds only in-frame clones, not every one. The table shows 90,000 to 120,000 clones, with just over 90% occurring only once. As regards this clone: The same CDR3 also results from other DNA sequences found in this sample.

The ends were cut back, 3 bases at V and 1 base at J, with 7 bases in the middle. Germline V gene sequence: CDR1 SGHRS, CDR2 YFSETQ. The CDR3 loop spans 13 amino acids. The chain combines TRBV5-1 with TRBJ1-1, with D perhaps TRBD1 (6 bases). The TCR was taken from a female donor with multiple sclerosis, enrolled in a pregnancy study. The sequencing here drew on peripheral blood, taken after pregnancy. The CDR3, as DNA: TGCGCCAGCAGCTCACAGGGGAACACTGAAGCTTTCTTT. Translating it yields CASSSQGNTEAFF.